This entry lists 8 T cell receptor beta chains sequenced from one sample in a study of blood T cell repertoires in COVID-19 (dated by TCRdb to the early 2020s). Libraries were constructed by the immunoSEQ multiplex PCR assay. Imported from immuneACCESS, the table was reduced by TCRdb to in-frame sequences with V and J called. These copies leave out some clones; in studies compared against another copy, an unresolved V gene accounts for under half, and the cause of the remainder is not known. This sample gives about 69,000 clones in total; 60% to 80% of them show up just once. Of the sample, 16% is held by the ten largest clones. The sequenced material came from peripheral blood. The origin of the receptors is a man aged 55 to 70 with acute or convalescent COVID-19.

This sequence joins TRBV7-9 and TRBJ2-7; no clear D. Germline values: CDR1 SEHNR, CDR2 FQNEAQ (reference sequence). CDR3 length equals 15 residues. Between the trimmed V and J ends, which lost 0 bases and 3 bases, there was a span of 12 bases. The CDR3 protein is CASSLARVVSYEQYF. CDR3 DNA: TGTGCCAGCAGCTTAGCACGGGTTGTCAGCTACGAGCAGTACTTC.

The chain couples TRBV9 to TRBJ2-1; 12 bases are shared with TRBD1. After removal of 3 bases from V and 6 bases from J, the junction contained 4 bases not matched to a gene. From germline, CDR1 is SGDLS and CDR2 YYNGEE. The CDR3 totals 15 residues. CDR3 nucleotides: TGTGCCAGCAGCGACCGGGACAGGGGGCTCAATGAGCAGTTCTTC. This gives the protein CASSDRDRGLNEQFF.

J is TRBJ1-2 and V is TRBV7-9; D unresolved. This CDR3 spans 13 amino acids. The ends were cut back, 5 bases at V and 1 base at J, with 8 bases in the middle. The germline V gene has CDR1 SEHNR and CDR2 FQNEAQ (reference sequence). DNA of the CDR3: TGTGCCAGCAGCCCGGGTGTTAACTATGGCTACACCTTC. Translation gives CASSPGVNYGYTF.

This clone has only one observation. This chain connects TRBV10-1 to TRBJ1-1; 7 bases agree with TRBD1. Looked up from germline, CDR1 is WNHNN and CDR2 is SYGVQD (reference sequence). V was clipped by 5 bases and J by 1 base; unmatched bases: 7. This CDR3 spans 15 amino acids. The CDR3 region is CASSPRDRQNTEAFF. In DNA form, the CDR3 reads TGCGCCAGCAGTCCCCGGGACAGACAGAACACTGAAGCTTTCTTT.

V and J are TRBV9 and TRBJ2-6, with D unresolved. The CDR3 is 15 amino acids. V was cut by 0 bases and J by 1 base, with 5 bases left in between. Per the germline V gene, CDR1 is SGDLS and CDR2 is YYNGEE. In DNA, the CDR3 is TGTGCCAGCAGCGTAGATCCTTCTGGGGCCAACGTCCTGACTTTC. It translates to CASSVDPSGANVLTF.

The CDR3 here is CASSDRDGGGNEQFF. CDR3 in DNA: TGTGCCAGCAGCGACCGGGACGGGGGGGGCAATGAGCAGTTCTTC. The chain links TRBV2 to TRBJ2-1, with 8 bases aligning to TRBD2. With 6 bases clipped from V and 6 bases from J, the junction kept 10 bases outside the gene matches. Per germline, CDR1 SNHLY and CDR2 FYNNEI. CDR3 length: 15 amino acids.

The gene calls are TRBV27 and TRBJ2-5; no clear D. This CDR3 is 13 amino acids long. V was clipped by 5 bases and J by 4 bases, with 11 bases between them. CDR1 and CDR2 (germline): MNHEY, SMNVEV (reference sequence). As DNA, the CDR3 is TGTGCCAGCAGTCCACGGAGTGGAGAGACCCAGTACTTC. Residues: CASSPRSGETQYF.

The V call is TRBV28, the J call TRBJ1-5, with D perhaps TRBD1 (5 bases). The end of the DNA aligns better with TRBJ2-3, so the J call may be wrong. The CDR3 runs to 18 residues. Germline values: CDR1 MDHEN, CDR2 SYDVKM. In nucleotides, the CDR3 is TGTGCCAGCAGTATCAGCTTGGGATCCAGGGCCCACAATCAGCCCCAGTATTTT. Translation: CASSISLGSRAHNQPQYF.